This TCR beta chain was recovered during a study of T cell responses to AZD1222 COVID-19 vaccine. Notes on this clone: No antigen is known for it.

Produced via immunoSEQ multiplex PCR; TCRdb's table is partial and in-frame only. Of 100,000 to 150,000 clones listed, about 90% are singletons. General observations from the study: In a largely white British group with more females than males, clonal diversity was possibly underestimated. Two doses of AZD1222 preceded a rise in Spike-specific TCR breadth and depth.

Germline CDR1 and CDR2: SGHDT and YYEEEE. This CDR3 is 16 amino acids long. Trimming shortened V by 6 bases and J by 0 bases, and 18 bases separated the two germline ends. The input for sequencing was peripheral blood, taken on day 0 of AZD1222 vaccination. The chain links TRBV5-6 to TRBJ1-1; tentatively, D is TRBD1 (5 bases). The clonotype originates from an adult in good health. The CDR3, as DNA: TGTGCCAGCACCGTGTCTCCTGGGGGAATGAACACTGAAGCTTTCTTT. This encodes CASTVSPGGMNTEAFF. The whole variable domain, remainder taken from reference TRBV5-6 and TRBJ1-1, is DAGVTQSPTHLIKTRGQQVTLRCSPKSGHDTVSWYQQALGQGPQFIFQYYEEEERQRGNFPDRFSGHQFPNYSSELNVNALLLGDSALYLCASTVSPGGMNTEAFFGQGTRLTVV.